The 22 T cell receptor beta chains in this list originate from one sample, sequenced in a study of tumor-infiltrating lymphocytes in primary liver carcinoma. TCR beta cDNA was prepared out of 500 ng total RNA by means of a constant-region primer. It was through three nested multiplex PCR rounds of slightly modified ARM-PCR that TCR beta libraries arose. Forward primers for TRBV1-TRBV30 and a C-beta reverse primer served the first two PCR rounds, at approximately 10 cycles each. TCRdb reprocessed the multiplex PCR reads via MiXCR and lists one record per CDR3 protein. Of 90,000 to 150,000 distinct CDR3 sequences listed, around 70% are singletons. Taking about 18-31 mg of unsorted bulk tissue, the authors co-extracted RNA and DNA. Sequences were obtained from tumor-adjacent normal liver tissue. The receptors here all came from a woman aged 55-69 years with primary liver carcinoma and hepatitis B virus infection.

This clonotype was counted a few times. V gene TRBV7-8 combines with J gene TRBJ1-2; D is possibly TRBD1 (6 bases). The CDR3 contains 14 residues. The V end lost 3 bases, the J end lost 2 bases, and 10 bases lay between the germline ends. Germline CDR1 is SGHVS and CDR2 is FQNEAQ. The CDR3 protein is CASSFGQTNYGYTF. CDR3 bases: TGTGCCAGCAGCTTCGGACAGACAAACTATGGCTACACCTTC.

This clonotype has a handful of counts. The junction departs from germline at one end; a sequencing error may be responsible. V is TRBV15 and J is TRBJ1-1; no firm D call. CDR1 and CDR2 (germline): LNHNV, YYDKDF (reference sequence). The CDR3 sequence is 15 residues long. The DNA of the CDR3 is TGTGCCACCAGCAGAGACGTCAGTATGAATACTGAAGCTTTCTTT. It is translated as CATSRDVSMNTEAFF.

There are a few counts of this clonotype. This could be a read error, since a much larger clone is one nucleotide away. The genes are TRBV28 and TRBJ2-3; D unresolved. CDR3 length: 13 residues. Germline V gene data show CDR1 as MDHEN and CDR2 as SYDVKM. CDR3 sequence: CASSFPSTVTQYF. CDR3 in DNA: TGTGCCAGCAGTTTCCCCTCCACAGTTACGCAGTATTTT.

A note on this clonotype: The CDR3 does not close with the conserved phenylalanine or tryptophan, likely indicating a read error. V and J are TRBV11-2 and TRBJ2-2, with D possibly TRBD2 on 7 matching bases. Germline loops: CDR1 SGHAT, CDR2 FQNNGV. CDR3 length: 18 residues. CDR3: CASSLVWGGPKDTGELFL. In nucleotides, the CDR3 is TGTGCCAGCAGTTTAGTTTGGGGGGGCCCCAAGGATACCGGGGAGCTGTTTCTT.

Points on this clonotype: A read error may be the cause here, since a much bigger clone is one base away. The chain combines TRBV7-8 with TRBJ2-7, with a weak D call TRBD1 (6 bases). In germline, CDR1 is SGHVS, CDR2 FQNEAQ. CDR3 length: 15 amino acids. As DNA, the CDR3 is TGTGCCAGCAGCCAGGGGTTGTCCCGGTCCTACGAGCAGCACTTC. This encodes CASSQGLSRSYEQHF.

This clonotype was seen ten or more times. V is TRBV6-5 and J is TRBJ1-1; TRBD1 might be the D (5 bases). V lost 6 bases and J lost 4, with 21 bases in between. Germline CDR1 is MNHEY and CDR2 is SVGAGI. This CDR3 is built from 16 residues. CDR3 coding DNA: TGTGCCAGCAGCCCACCCTGGAGGGGTGGGGGCACTGAAGCTTTCTTT. Its protein is CASSPPWRGGGTEAFF.

A remark on this clonotype: A junction boundary mismatches the germline segment, possibly from a read error. V is TRBV11-3 and J is TRBJ2-5; TRBD1 agrees at 8 bases. Germline V gene sequence: CDR1 SGHNT, CDR2 YENEEA. The CDR3 covers 18 residues. CDR3 DNA: TGTGCTAGCAGCTTAGAGTTGGCGTCAGGGGGCCTGCAAGAGACGCAGTACTTC. This encodes CASSLELASGGLQETQYF.

This clonotype was seen many times. V and J are TRBV7-8 and TRBJ1-5, with D possibly being TRBD1 (6 bases). CDR1 is SGHVS, CDR2 FQNEAQ, per germline. V lost 5 bases and J lost 11, with 25 bases in between. CDR3 length: 16 amino acids. The CDR3 sequence is CASSLAGGLGGAAQHF. CDR3 nucleotide sequence: TGTGCCAGCAGCCTCGCGGGGGGCCTCGGGGGGGCGGCCCAGCATTTT.

The chain has TRBV29-1 and TRBJ1-2, with D possibly being TRBD1 (5 bases). The CDR3 totals 12 residues. Trimming removed 8 bases from V and 4 bases from J, with 14 bases in between. Germline V gene data show CDR1 as SQVTM and CDR2 as ANQGSEA. The CDR3 spells CSLHIGGYGYTF. The CDR3, as DNA: TGCAGCCTTCATATCGGGGGCTATGGCTACACCTTC.

The sample holds many counts of this clonotype. The chain is built from TRBV29-1 and TRBJ2-7, with TRBD1 matching 9 bases. V lost 4 bases to trimming and J lost 2 bases; unmatched junction nucleotides: 12. Germline values: CDR1 SQVTM, CDR2 ANQGSEA. This CDR3 has 16 residues. The CDR3 region has the DNA TGCAGCGTTGGTAACGACGGGACAGGGAGGGCCTACGAGCAGTACTTC. Protein sequence: CSVGNDGTGRAYEQYF.

This clonotype occurred a few times. The chain recombines TRBV29-1 with TRBJ2-7, with 7 nucleotides matching TRBD2. Germline CDR1 reads SQVTM; CDR2 reads ANQGSEA. V trimming: 5 bases; J trimming: 7 bases; junction bases outside the gene matches: 11. This CDR3 has 13 amino acids. The chain's CDR3 is CSVQSRGGREQYF. The CDR3, as DNA: TGCAGCGTTCAATCGAGGGGAGGGCGTGAGCAGTACTTC.

Turning to this clonotype: At one of its ends the junction is not consistent with the germline gene, which may arise from a read error. The chain employs TRBV12-3 or TRBV12-4 and TRBJ2-5; D is possibly TRBD2 (7 bases). The better agreement between TRBJ2-1 and the DNA end casts doubt on the J call. This CDR3 contains 15 residues. CDR3 sequence reads: CVSSLYAGEGETQFF. The CDR3 DNA follows: TGTGTCAGCAGTTTATATGCGGGAGAGGGGGAGACCCAGTTCTTC.

This rearrangement joins TRBV6-1 to TRBJ2-5; D perhaps matches TRBD1 (5 bases). This CDR3 spans 17 amino acids. V lost 7 bases and J 3 bases, leaving 24 bases between the germline ends. Germline V gives CDR1 MNHNS, CDR2 SASEGT. This chain's CDR3 is CASKVLGGARVEETQYF. CDR3 DNA: TGTGCCAGCAAGGTCCTAGGTGGGGCGCGAGTAGAAGAGACCCAGTACTTC.

This clonotype was recorded only once. The conserved closing phenylalanine or tryptophan is absent in this CDR3, likely reflecting a read error. The chain has TRBV6-6 and TRBJ1-6, with 9 bases fitting TRBD1. In germline, CDR1 is MNHNY, CDR2 SVGAGI (reference sequence). Germline trimming cut 5 bases from V and 10 bases from J; bases unmatched to any gene: 12. CDR3 length: 16 residues. The CDR3 DNA is TGTGCCAGCAGTACAACAACAGGGGGCTCGAGGTCACCCCTCCACATT. The encoded protein is CASSTTTGGSRSPLHI.

The chain couples TRBV4-2 to TRBJ2-3; 8 bases fit TRBD2. Looked up from germline, CDR1 is LGHNA and CDR2 is YNFKEQ. This CDR3 is 18 amino acids long. The V gene end was trimmed by 11 bases and the J gene end by 3 bases; junction bases not matched to a gene: 22. CDR3 sequence: CACNQEGPAGAWTDTQYF. DNA of the CDR3: TGTGCCTGCAACCAAGAAGGCCCAGCGGGAGCTTGGACAGATACGCAGTATTTT.

A note on this clonotype: Because it lacks the conserved phenylalanine or tryptophan at the end, this CDR3 is likely a read error. The chain uses TRBV5-1 and TRBJ2-7, with TRBD1 identical over 7 bases. The CDR3 is made up of 15 amino acids. The V gene's germline CDR1 is SGHRS and CDR2 YFSETQ. CDR3: CASSLRQGGSYEQYL. In DNA form, the CDR3 reads TGCGCCAGCAGCTTGCGACAGGGTGGGTCCTATGAGCAGTACCTC.

Notes on this clonotype: Mismatch with germline at one junction end may stem from a read error. V gene TRBV5-1 combines with J gene TRBJ2-3, with 7 positions matching TRBD1. Germline V gene sequence: CDR1 SGHRS, CDR2 YFSETQ. CDR3 length equals 16 residues. The CDR3 loop is CARSSSNRTGTDTQYF. In nucleotides, the CDR3 is TGCGCCAGAAGCTCCTCAAACCGGACAGGCACAGATACACAGTATTTT.

To note about this clonotype: Here the CDR3 omits its conserved ending phenylalanine or tryptophan, so a read error is the likely source. V is TRBV11-2 and J is TRBJ1-6; tentatively, D is TRBD1 (6 bases). CDR1 and CDR2 (germline): SGHAT, FQNNGV. This CDR3 region has 15 residues. The germline V and J ends were trimmed by 0 bases and 7 bases, with 10 bases remaining between them. CDR3 bases: TGTGCCAGCAGCTTAGAGTCAGGACAGAATTCACCCCTCCACCTT. Its protein is CASSLESGQNSPLHL.

A word on this clonotype: The conserved final phenylalanine or tryptophan is absent from the CDR3, which likely points to a read error. The chain is built from TRBV5-1 and TRBJ2-1, with D perhaps TRBD2 (6 bases). The CDR3 is 16 residues long. Trimming shortened V by 0 bases and J by 8 bases, and 18 bases separated the two germline ends. Per the germline V gene, CDR1 is SGHRS and CDR2 is YFSETQ. The CDR3 coding sequence is TGCGCCAGCAGCTTGGTGCCGGGGACTTCAGGCCATGAGCAGTTCATC. It specifies CASSLVPGTSGHEQFI.

This clonotype has only a few counts. The chain has TRBV7-3 and TRBJ2-1; TRBD1 might be the D (6 bases). Trimming took off 4 bases at V and 9 bases at J, with 13 bases between the two ends. The length of the CDR3 is 13 residues. CDR1 is SGHTA and CDR2 is FQGTGA in the germline V gene. In DNA form, the CDR3 reads TGTGCCAGCAGCTGGGGGCCGAGCCTTGAGCAGTTCTTC. This sequence encodes CASSWGPSLEQFF.

V is TRBV4-2 and J is TRBJ2-3, with 9 nucleotides matching TRBD2. Germline V gives CDR1 LGHNA, CDR2 YNFKEQ. J gave up 2 bases and V 8 bases, and 5 bases lay outside the gene matches. CDR3 length: 14 amino acids. The CDR3 DNA sequence: TGTGCCAGCTATGCGGGAGGGCCCACAGATACGCAGTATTTT. Its translation is CASYAGGPTDTQYF.

Comment on this clonotype: Its ends do not fully match the called genes, so a read error is possible. The chain has TRBV11-2 and TRBJ2-7, with 12 nucleotides matching TRBD2. Germline-derived CDR1 and CDR2 are SGHAT and FQNNGV. This CDR3 is built from 17 residues. The CDR3 region has the DNA TGTGACAGCAGCTTAGATCTCCCTAGCGGGAGGGCCCACGAGCAGTGCTTC. This translates into CDSSLDLPSGRAHEQCF.